The 11 T cell receptor beta chains below all came from one sample that was sequenced in a study of blood T cell repertoires in COVID-19. Profiled with immunoSEQ multiplex PCR; TCRdb holds only in-frame clones, not every one. This sample has 170,000 or so clones, with 80% to 85% found just once. The sequenced sample was peripheral blood. These receptors came from a woman aged 55 to 70 with acute or convalescent COVID-19.

This rearrangement joins TRBV7-2 to TRBJ2-7; TRBD1 matches 7 bases. The germline gives CDR1 SGHTA, CDR2 FQGNSA. V shed 5 bases and J 6 bases; nucleotides not matched to a gene: 13. This CDR3 region has 15 residues. The CDR3 DNA follows: TGTGCCAGCAGCGGTGGGACAGCCCCTGGGAGCGAGCAGTACTTC. It yields the protein CASSGGTAPGSEQYF.

In this sample, this clone turned up a few times. The V and J genes are TRBV5-1 and TRBJ1-2; 7 bases line up with TRBD1. Germline V gene lookup returns CDR1 SGHRS and CDR2 YFSETQ. This CDR3 spans 12 amino acids. J lost 4 bases, V lost 4 bases, and 1 base had no gene match. CDR3: CASSPGGYGYTF. The CDR3 DNA reads TGCGCCAGCAGCCCAGGGGGCTATGGCTACACCTTC.

The chain employs TRBV5-1 and TRBJ2-3; TRBD1 might be the D (6 bases). CDR1 SGHRS and CDR2 YFSETQ come from the germline V gene. The V gene lost 4 bases and the J gene lost 0 bases, with 15 bases spanning the gap. The CDR3 has 16 amino acids. The DNA for the CDR3 is TGCGCCAGCAGCGTACGGGACACCCTTAGCACAGATACGCAGTATTTT. Its translation: CASSVRDTLSTDTQYF.

The genes are TRBV4-1 and TRBJ2-2, with D perhaps matching TRBD1 (5 bases). Germline lookup yields CDR1 MGHRA and CDR2 YSYEKL. The V end lost 0 bases, the J end lost 4 bases, and 12 bases lay between the germline ends. The CDR3 extends over 16 amino acids. The DNA for the CDR3 is TGCGCCAGCAGCCAAGAATGGGGCGCGGTCACCGGGGAGCTGTTTTTT. Protein product: CASSQEWGAVTGELFF.

This chain joins TRBV30 and TRBJ1-4; D is undetermined. CDR1 and CDR2 (germline): GTSNPN, SVGIG (reference sequence). This CDR3 comprises 17 residues. V was pared by 0 bases and J by 3 bases, with 17 bases between. CDR3 sequence (DNA): TGTGCCTGGAGTGTAAGGAGGTCGAGGCTACCTAATGAAAAACTGTTTTTT. As protein: CAWSVRRSRLPNEKLFF. The entire variable domain, with the rest obtained from reference TRBV30 and TRBJ1-4, is as follows: SQTIHQWPATLVQPVGSPLSLECTVEGTSNPNLYWYRQAAGRGLQLLFYSVGIGQISSEVPQNLSASRPQDRQFILSSKKLLLSDSGFYLCAWSVRRSRLPNEKLFFGSGTQLSVL.

The chain links TRBV24-1 to TRBJ2-1; 8 bases agree with TRBD1. The junction had 4 bases not matched to a gene; V was cut back by 5 bases and J by 2 bases. Looked up from germline, CDR1 is KGHDR and CDR2 is SFDVKD. The CDR3 length is 15 residues. The CDR3 reads CATSALDRAYNEQFF. DNA for the CDR3: TGTGCCACCAGTGCCCTGGACAGGGCCTACAATGAGCAGTTCTTC.

The V gene is TRBV7-2, the J gene TRBJ2-2; 10 bases are shared with TRBD2. Germline loops: CDR1 SGHTA, CDR2 FQGNSA. V shed 5 bases, J shed 4 bases, and the junction held 4 bases outside the gene matches. The CDR3 covers 15 residues. The CDR3 loop is CASSVASGGTGELFF. CDR3 DNA: TGTGCCAGCAGCGTCGCTAGCGGGGGCACCGGGGAGCTGTTTTTT.

The chain employs TRBV28 and TRBJ2-2; 7 positions match TRBD2. This CDR3 region has 12 residues. The germline V gene has CDR1 MDHEN and CDR2 SYDVKM. The CDR3 here is CVGAGSTGELFF. CDR3 DNA: TGTGTGGGAGCGGGGTCCACCGGGGAGCTGTTTTTT.

The V and J genes are TRBV5-5 and TRBJ2-5, with D perhaps TRBD2 (6 bases). V lost 0 bases, J lost 4 bases, and 13 bases lay in between. The CDR3 has 15 residues. Germline CDR1 SGHKS, CDR2 YYEKEE (reference sequence). CDR3 nucleotide sequence: TGTGCCAGCAGCTTGGGAGTAGCGGCCCGAGAGACCCAGTACTTC. Its protein product is CASSLGVAARETQYF.

The CDR3, as DNA: TGCGCCAGCAGCCAAGATCCTGGGACAGGGGGCGAGACCCAGTACTTC. This translates into CASSQDPGTGGETQYF. V is TRBV4-1 and J is TRBJ2-5; 12 bases are a match to TRBD1. V lost 0 bases to trimming and J lost 5 bases; unmatched junction nucleotides: 4. CDR3 length: 16 amino acids. Germline V gives CDR1 MGHRA, CDR2 YSYEKL.

This clone was picked up one time. V and J are TRBV5-1 and TRBJ2-5, with D perhaps matching TRBD1 (6 bases). The CDR3 sequence is 12 residues long. Germline V gives CDR1 SGHRS, CDR2 YFSETQ. V was pared by 3 bases and J by 9 bases, with 12 bases between. The CDR3 DNA reads as TGCGCCAGCAGCTACGGGGACACGGCCCAGTACTTC. Residues: CASSYGDTAQYF.